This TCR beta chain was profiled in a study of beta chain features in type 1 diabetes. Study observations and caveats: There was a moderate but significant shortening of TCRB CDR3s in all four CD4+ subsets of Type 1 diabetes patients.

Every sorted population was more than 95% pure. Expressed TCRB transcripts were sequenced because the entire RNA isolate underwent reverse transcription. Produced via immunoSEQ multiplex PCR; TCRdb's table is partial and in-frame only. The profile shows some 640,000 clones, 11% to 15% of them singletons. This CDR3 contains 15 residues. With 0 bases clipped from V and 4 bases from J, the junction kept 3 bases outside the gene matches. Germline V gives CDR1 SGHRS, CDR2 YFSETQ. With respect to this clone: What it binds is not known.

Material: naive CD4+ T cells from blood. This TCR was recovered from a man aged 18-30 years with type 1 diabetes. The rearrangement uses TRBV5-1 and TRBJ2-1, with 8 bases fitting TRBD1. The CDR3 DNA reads TGCGCCAGCAGCTTGGATGGGACAGGATACAATGAGCAGTTCTTC. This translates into CASSLDGTGYNEQFF.